The present entry profiles one T cell receptor (beta chain) with its context. It was during active infection that Seattle patients were enrolled and then longitudinally followed. This sample is drawn from a study of blood T cell repertoires in COVID-19. Study as a whole: Spain, Italy and the United States supplied samples that represented acute and convalescent COVID-19. The analysed material was cDNA or gDNA that came from T cells, B-cell-depleted T cells, or PBMCs.

The CDR3 spans 14 residues. V was clipped by 6 bases and J by 4 bases; unmatched bases: 6. CDR1 and CDR2 (germline): MDHEN, SYDVKM. In the authors' methods: Amplification with reference gene primers provided the estimates of nucleated cell counts. Produced via immunoSEQ multiplex PCR; TCRdb's table is partial and in-frame only. V, J and clone size are taken as reported in that table, and D and trimming were inferred from the DNA itself. The table lists around 270,000 clones, 80% to 85% of them singletons, with approximately 14% in the top ten. The TCR originated in a person aged 65-85 years with COVID-19, enrolled during active disease. Sequenced material: peripheral blood. This sequence joins TRBV28 and TRBJ1-5, with TRBD1 matching 7 bases. The CDR3 loop reads CASSPGTANQPQHF. The CDR3 DNA is TGTGCCAGCAGCCCGGGGACAGCGAATCAGCCCCAGCATTTT.